This T cell receptor beta chain was recovered during a study of control samples from healthy donors and cancer patients. V dropped 0 bases and J dropped 6 bases, with 10 bases sitting between them. The CDR3 totals 13 residues. Germline values: CDR1 SGHRS, CDR2 YFSETQ. This clone has more than one count but fewer than ten. The assay was immunoSEQ multiplex PCR, and TCRdb's table has in-frame clones only and misses some. The sample has about 18,000 clones, 84% seen once. The specimen was PBMCs. This receptor was identified in a woman aged 70-85 years with lung cancer. V and J are TRBV5-1 and TRBJ2-7; D is unresolved. CDR3 bases: TGCGCCAGCAGCTTGGGATCGGGCGGCGAGCAGTACTTC. The encoded protein is CASSLGSGGEQYF.